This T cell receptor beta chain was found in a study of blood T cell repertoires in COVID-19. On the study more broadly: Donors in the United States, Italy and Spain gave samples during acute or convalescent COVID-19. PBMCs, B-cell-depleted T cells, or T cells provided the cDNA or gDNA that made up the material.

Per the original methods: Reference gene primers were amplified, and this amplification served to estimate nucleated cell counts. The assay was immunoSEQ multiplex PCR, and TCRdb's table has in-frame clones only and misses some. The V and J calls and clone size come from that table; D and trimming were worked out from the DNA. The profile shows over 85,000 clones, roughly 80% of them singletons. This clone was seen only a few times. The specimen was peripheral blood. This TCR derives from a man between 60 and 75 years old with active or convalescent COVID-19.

CDR3 protein: CASSNQLNEQFF. In DNA form, the CDR3 reads TGTGCCAGCAGTAACCAGTTGAATGAGCAGTTCTTC. The genes are TRBV25-1 and TRBJ2-1; D is uncertain. There are 12 residues in the CDR3. V lost 5 bases to trimming and J lost 7 bases, with 9 bases between them. Germline CDR1 MGHDK, CDR2 SYGVNS. The whole variable domain, filled in from reference TRBV25-1 and TRBJ2-1, reads EADIYQTPRYLVIGTGKKITLECSQTMGHDKMYWYQQDPGMELHLIHYSYGVNSTEKGDLSSESTVSRIRTEHFPLTLESARPSHTSQYLCASSNQLNEQFFGPGTRLTVL.